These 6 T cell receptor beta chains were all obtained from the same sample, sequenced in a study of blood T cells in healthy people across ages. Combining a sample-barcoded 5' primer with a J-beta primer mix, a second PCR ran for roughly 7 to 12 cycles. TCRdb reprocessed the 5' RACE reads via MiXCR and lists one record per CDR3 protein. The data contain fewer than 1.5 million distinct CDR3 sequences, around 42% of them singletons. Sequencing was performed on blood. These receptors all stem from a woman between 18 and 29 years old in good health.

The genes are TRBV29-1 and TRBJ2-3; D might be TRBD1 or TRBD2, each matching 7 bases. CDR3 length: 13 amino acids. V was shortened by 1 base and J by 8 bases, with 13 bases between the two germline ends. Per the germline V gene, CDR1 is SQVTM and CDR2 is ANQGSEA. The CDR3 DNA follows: TGCAGCGTTGAAGGGGCAGGGGGGGTTACGCAGTATTTT. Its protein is CSVEGAGGVTQYF.

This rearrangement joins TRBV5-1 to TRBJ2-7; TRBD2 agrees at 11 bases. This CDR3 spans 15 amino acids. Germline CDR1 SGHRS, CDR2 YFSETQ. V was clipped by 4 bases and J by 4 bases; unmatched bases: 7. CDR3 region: CASSGNSGGVYEQYF. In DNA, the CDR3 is TGCGCCAGCAGCGGGAATAGCGGGGGGGTGTACGAGCAGTACTTC.

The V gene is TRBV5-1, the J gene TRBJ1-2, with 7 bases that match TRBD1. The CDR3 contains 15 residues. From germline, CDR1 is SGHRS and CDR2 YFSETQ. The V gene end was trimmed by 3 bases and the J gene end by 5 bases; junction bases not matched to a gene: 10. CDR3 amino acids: CASSSGQADPYGYTF. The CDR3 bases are TGCGCCAGCAGCTCCGGACAGGCGGACCCTTATGGCTACACCTTC.

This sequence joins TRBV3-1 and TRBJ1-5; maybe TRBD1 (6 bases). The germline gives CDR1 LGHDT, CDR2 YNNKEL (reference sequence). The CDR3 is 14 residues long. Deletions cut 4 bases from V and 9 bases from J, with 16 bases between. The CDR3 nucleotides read TGTGCCAGCAGCCCCGGGGGGGCGCGTCCGCCCCAGCATTTT. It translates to CASSPGGARPPQHF.

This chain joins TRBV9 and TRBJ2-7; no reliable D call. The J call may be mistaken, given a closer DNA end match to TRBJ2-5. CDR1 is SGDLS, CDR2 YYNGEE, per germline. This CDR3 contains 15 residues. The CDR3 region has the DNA TGTGCCAGCAGCGTAGAGGGAAATTGGGGAGAGACCCAGTACTTC. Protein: CASSVEGNWGETQYF.

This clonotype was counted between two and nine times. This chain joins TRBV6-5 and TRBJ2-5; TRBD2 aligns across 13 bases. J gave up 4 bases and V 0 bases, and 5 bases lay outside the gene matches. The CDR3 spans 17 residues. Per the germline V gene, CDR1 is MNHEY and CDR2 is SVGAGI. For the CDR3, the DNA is TGTGCCAGCAGTTACTCGATAACTAGCGGGGGGGCAGAGACCCAGTACTTC. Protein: CASSYSITSGGAETQYF.